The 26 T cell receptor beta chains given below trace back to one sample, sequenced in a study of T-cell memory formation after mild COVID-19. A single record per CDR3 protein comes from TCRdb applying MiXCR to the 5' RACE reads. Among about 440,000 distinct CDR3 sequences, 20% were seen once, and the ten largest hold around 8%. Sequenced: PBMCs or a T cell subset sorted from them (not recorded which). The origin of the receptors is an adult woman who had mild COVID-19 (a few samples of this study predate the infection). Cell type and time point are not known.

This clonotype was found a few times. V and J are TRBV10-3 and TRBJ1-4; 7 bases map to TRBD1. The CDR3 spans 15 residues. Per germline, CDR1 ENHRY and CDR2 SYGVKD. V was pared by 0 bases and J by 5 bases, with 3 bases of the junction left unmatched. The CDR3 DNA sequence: TGTGCCATCAGTGAGTCTTGGACAGGAAATGAAAAACTGTTTTTT. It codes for CAISESWTGNEKLFF.

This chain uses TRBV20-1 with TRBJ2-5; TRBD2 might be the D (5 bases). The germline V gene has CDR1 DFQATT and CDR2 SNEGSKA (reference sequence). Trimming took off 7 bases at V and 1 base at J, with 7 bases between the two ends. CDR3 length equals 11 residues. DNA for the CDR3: TGCAGTGGGACTGCCCAAGAGACCCAGTACTTC. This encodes CSGTAQETQYF.

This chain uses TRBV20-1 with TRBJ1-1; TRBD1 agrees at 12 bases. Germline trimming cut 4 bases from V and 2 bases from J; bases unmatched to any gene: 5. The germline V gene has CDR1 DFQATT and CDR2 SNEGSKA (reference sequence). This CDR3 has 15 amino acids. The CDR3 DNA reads TGCAGTGCTACCGGGACAGGGGGCAGAAACACTGAAGCTTTCTTT. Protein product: CSATGTGGRNTEAFF.

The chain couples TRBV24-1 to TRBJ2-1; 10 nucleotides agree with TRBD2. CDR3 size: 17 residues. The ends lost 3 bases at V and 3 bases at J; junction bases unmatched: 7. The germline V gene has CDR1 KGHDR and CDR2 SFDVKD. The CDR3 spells CATSDLPTSGVYNEQFF. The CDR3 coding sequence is TGTGCCACCAGTGATCTACCAACTAGCGGGGTCTACAATGAGCAGTTCTTC.

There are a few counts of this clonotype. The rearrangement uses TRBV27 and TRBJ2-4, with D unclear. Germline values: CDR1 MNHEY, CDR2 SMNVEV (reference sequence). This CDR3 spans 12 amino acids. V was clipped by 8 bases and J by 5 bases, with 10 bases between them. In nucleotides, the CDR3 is TGTGCCAGCGGTGCGTCCCAAAACATTCAGTACTTC. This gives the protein CASGASQNIQYF.

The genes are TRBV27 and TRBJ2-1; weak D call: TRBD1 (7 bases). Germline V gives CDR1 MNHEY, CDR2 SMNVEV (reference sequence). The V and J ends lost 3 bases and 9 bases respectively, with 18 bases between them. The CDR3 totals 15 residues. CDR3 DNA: TGTGCCAGCAGTTTCAGGAGTCTGCAGGGGGGTGAGCAGTTCTTC. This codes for CASSFRSLQGGEQFF.

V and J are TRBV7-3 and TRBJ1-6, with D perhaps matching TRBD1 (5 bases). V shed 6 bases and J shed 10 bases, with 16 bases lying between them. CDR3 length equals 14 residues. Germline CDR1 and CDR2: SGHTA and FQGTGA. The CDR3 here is CASSQRGVGSPLHF. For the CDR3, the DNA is TGTGCCAGCAGTCAAAGAGGGGTTGGGTCACCCCTCCACTTT.

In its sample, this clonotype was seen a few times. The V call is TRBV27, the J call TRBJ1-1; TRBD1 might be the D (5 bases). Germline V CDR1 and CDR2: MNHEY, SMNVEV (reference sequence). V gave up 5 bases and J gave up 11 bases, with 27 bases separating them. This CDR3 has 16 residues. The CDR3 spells CASSLRRRKGHGIAFF. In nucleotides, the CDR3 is TGTGCCAGCAGTCTCAGACGACGTAAGGGGCACGGAATCGCTTTCTTT.

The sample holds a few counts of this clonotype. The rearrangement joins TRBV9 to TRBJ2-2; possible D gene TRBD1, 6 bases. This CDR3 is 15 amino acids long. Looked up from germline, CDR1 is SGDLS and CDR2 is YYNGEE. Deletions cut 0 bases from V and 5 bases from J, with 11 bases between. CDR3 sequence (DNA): TGTGCCAGCAGCGTAGTCCCGGACAGTACCGGGGAGCTGTTTTTT. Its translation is CASSVVPDSTGELFF.

The CDR3 DNA sequence: TGCAGCGTTTGGGGACTAGCGGGAGGCACAGATACGCAGTATTTT. It is translated as CSVWGLAGGTDTQYF. The V and J genes are TRBV29-1 and TRBJ2-3; 14 bases map to TRBD2. Per the germline V gene, CDR1 is SQVTM and CDR2 is ANQGSEA. The CDR3 loop spans 15 amino acids. V lost 5 bases, J lost 1 base, and 2 bases stayed unmatched.

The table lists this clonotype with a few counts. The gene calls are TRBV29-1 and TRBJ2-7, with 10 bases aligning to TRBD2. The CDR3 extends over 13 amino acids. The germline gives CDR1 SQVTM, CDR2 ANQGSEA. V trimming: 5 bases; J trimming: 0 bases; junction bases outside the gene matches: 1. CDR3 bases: TGCAGCGTTAGGACTAGCGGCTCCTACGAGCAGTACTTC. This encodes CSVRTSGSYEQYF.

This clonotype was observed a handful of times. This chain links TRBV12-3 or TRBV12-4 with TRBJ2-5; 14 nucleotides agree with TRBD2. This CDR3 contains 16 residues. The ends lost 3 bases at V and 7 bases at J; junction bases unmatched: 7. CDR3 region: CASSFGLAGGQGTQYF. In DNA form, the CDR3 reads TGTGCCAGCAGTTTCGGACTAGCGGGGGGCCAGGGGACCCAGTACTTC.

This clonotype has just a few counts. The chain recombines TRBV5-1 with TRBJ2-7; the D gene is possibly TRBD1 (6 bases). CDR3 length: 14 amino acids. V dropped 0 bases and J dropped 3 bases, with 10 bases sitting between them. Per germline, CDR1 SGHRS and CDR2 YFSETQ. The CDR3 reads CASSLDSGDYEQYF. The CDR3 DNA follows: TGCGCCAGCAGCTTGGATTCAGGGGACTACGAGCAGTACTTC.

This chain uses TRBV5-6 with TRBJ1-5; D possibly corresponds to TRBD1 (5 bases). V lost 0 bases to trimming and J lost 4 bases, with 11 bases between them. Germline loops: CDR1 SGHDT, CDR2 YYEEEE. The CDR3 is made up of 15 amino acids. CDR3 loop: CASSLGGTINQPQHF. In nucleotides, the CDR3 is TGTGCCAGCAGCTTGGGTGGGACGATTAATCAGCCCCAGCATTTT.

Here the CDR3 reads CASSLGGTSSYNEQFF. CDR3 in DNA: TGTGCCAGCAGCCTAGGTGGGACTAGCTCCTACAATGAGCAGTTCTTC. This sequence joins TRBV7-9 and TRBJ2-1; 8 nucleotides align to TRBD2. Germline V gene lookup returns CDR1 SEHNR and CDR2 FQNEAQ (reference sequence). The CDR3 sequence is 16 residues long. Germline trimming cut 5 bases from V and 0 bases from J; bases unmatched to any gene: 6.

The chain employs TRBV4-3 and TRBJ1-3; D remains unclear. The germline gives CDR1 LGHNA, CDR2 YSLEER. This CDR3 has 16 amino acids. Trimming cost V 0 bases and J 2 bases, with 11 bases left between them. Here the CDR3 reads CASSQDRNRPGNTIYF. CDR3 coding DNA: TGCGCCAGCAGCCAAGACCGGAACCGTCCTGGAAACACCATATATTTT.

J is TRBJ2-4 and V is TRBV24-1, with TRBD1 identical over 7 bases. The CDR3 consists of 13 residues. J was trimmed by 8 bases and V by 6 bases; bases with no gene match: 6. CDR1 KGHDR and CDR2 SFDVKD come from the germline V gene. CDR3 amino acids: CATSPRGYDIQYF. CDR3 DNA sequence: TGTGCCACCAGTCCCAGGGGGTACGACATTCAGTACTTC.

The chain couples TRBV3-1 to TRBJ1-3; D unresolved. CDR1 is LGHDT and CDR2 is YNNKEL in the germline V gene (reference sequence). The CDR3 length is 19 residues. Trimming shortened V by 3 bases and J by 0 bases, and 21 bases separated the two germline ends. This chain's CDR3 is CASSHRVPSGNFSGNTIYF. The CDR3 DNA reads TGTGCCAGCAGCCATCGGGTCCCATCGGGAAACTTCTCTGGAAACACCATATATTTT.

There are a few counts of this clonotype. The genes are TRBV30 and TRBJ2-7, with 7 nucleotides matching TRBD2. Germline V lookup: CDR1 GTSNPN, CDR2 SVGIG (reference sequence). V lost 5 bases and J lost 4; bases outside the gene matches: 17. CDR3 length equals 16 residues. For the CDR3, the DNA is TGTGCCTGGGTTGAAGCGGGACTCCTGAAGGGGTACGAGCAGTACTTC. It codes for CAWVEAGLLKGYEQYF. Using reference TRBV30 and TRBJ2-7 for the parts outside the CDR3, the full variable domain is SQTIHQWPATLVQPVGSPLSLECTVEGTSNPNLYWYRQAAGRGLQLLFYSVGIGQISSEVPQNLSASRPQDRQFILSSKKLLLSDSGFYLCAWVEAGLLKGYEQYFGPGTRLTVT.

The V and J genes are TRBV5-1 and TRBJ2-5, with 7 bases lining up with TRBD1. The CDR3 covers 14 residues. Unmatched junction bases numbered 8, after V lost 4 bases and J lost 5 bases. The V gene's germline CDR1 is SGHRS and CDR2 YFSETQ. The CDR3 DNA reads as TGCGCCAGCAGCCCCGGGACAGTAGATGAGACCCAGTACTTC. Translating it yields CASSPGTVDETQYF.

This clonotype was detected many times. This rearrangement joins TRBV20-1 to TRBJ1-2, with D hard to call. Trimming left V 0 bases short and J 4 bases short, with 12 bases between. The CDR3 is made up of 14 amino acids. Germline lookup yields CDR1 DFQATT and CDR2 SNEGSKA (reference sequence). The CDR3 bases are TGCAGTGCTAGAGATCCTACGGGAGTCTATGGCTACACCTTC. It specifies CSARDPTGVYGYTF.

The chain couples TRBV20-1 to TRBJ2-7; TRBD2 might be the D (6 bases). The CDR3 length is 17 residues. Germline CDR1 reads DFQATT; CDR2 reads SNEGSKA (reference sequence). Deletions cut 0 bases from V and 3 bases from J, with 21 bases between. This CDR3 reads CSARDGGKAGNIYEQYF. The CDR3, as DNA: TGCAGTGCTAGAGATGGGGGGAAGGCTGGGAACATCTACGAGCAGTACTTC.

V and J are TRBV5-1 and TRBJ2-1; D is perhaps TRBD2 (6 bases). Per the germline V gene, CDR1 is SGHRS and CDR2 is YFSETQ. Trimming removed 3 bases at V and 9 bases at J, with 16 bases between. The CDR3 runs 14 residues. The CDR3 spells CASSSRVAAIEQFF. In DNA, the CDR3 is TGCGCCAGCAGCTCTCGAGTAGCGGCGATTGAGCAGTTCTTC.

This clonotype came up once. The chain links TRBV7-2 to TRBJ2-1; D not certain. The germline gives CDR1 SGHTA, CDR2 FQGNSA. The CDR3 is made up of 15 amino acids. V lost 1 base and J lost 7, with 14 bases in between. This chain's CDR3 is CASSLGSALRNEQFF. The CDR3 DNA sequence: TGTGCCAGCAGCTTAGGGTCTGCCCTAAGGAATGAGCAGTTCTTC.

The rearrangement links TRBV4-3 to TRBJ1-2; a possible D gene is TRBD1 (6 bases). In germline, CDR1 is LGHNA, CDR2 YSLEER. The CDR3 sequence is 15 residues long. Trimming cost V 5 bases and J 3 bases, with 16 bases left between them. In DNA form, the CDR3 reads TGCGCCAGCAGCTATTCCGGCCAGGGGTACTATGGCTACACCTTC. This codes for CASSYSGQGYYGYTF.

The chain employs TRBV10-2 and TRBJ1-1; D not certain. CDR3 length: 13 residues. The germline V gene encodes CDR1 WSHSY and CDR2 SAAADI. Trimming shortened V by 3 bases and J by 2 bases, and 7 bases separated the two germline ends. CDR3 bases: TGCGCCAGCAGTGATTGGGGTAACACTGAAGCTTTCTTT. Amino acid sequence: CASSDWGNTEAFF.